This TCR beta chain originates from a study of control samples from healthy donors and cancer patients. There are a few counts of this clone. Germline CDR1 is SGHDT and CDR2 is YYEEEE. The V and J ends lost 1 base and 0 bases respectively, with 11 bases between them. The CDR3 length is 16 residues. The protocol was immunoSEQ multiplex PCR, while the TCRdb copy is restricted to in-frame clones and leaves out a portion. Among roughly 400,000 clones, around 90% were seen once, and the ten largest hold approximately 6.3%. This receptor was identified in a man aged 40-49 years with head and neck cancer. The chain has TRBV5-6 and TRBJ1-5; tentatively, D is TRBD1 (5 bases). Input material: PBMCs. Written as DNA, the CDR3 is TGTGCCAGCAGCTTGAATGGGGGATATAGCAATCAGCCCCAGCATTTT. It encodes CASSLNGGYSNQPQHF. Based on the CDR3 plus reference TRBV5-6 and TRBJ1-5, the full variable domain is DAGVTQSPTHLIKTRGQQVTLRCSPKSGHDTVSWYQQALGQGPQFIFQYYEEEERQRGNFPDRFSGHQFPNYSSELNVNALLLGDSALYLCASSLNGGYSNQPQHFGDGTRLSIL.